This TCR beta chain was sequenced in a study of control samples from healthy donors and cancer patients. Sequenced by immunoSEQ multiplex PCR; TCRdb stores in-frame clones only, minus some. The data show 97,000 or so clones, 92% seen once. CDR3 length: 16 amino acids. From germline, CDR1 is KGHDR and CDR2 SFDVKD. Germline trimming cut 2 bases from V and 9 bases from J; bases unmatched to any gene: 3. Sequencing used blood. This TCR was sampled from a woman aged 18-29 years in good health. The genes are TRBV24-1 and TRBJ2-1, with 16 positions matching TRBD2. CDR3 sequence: CATSDSGLAGGIEQFF. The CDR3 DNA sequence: TGTGCCACCAGTGATTCGGGACTAGCGGGGGGGATTGAGCAGTTCTTC.